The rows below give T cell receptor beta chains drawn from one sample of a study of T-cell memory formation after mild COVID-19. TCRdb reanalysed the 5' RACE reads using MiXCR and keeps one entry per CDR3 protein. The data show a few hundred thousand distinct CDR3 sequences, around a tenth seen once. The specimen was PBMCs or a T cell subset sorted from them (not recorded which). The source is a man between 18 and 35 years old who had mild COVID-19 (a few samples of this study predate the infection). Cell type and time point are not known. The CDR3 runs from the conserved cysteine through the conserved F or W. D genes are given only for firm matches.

CASSPDLNQPQHF | TRBV2 | - | TRBJ1-5
CSARSGSGELFF | TRBV20-1 | - | TRBJ2-2
CASSRQPVGGGALDEQFF | TRBV4-2 | TRBD2 | TRBJ2-1
CSAGSGWGMNTEAFF | TRBV29-1 | - | TRBJ1-1
CRSGPSGGRRETQYF | TRBV20-1 | TRBD2 | TRBJ2-5
CASSEGQGTLYEQYF | TRBV6-1 | TRBD1 | TRBJ2-7
CSMRRTNNEKLFF | TRBV29-1 | - | TRBJ1-4
CASSLEGTSSEQFF | TRBV11-2 | TRBD2 | TRBJ2-1
CASRGQSTNEKLFF | TRBV18 | - | TRBJ1-4
CASSRGTARHEQYF | TRBV6-5 | TRBD1 | TRBJ2-7
CASSLGILTSPLHF | TRBV5-1 | - | TRBJ1-6
CASSLDRRGTKGYTF | TRBV5-4 | - | TRBJ1-2
CATSRIVNEKLFF | TRBV15 | - | TRBJ1-4
CASSLMGDTGELFF | TRBV12-3/TRBV12-4 | - | TRBJ2-2
CAIGGVSYEQYF | TRBV10-3 | - | TRBJ2-7
CASSVEALNTEAFF | TRBV9 | - | TRBJ1-1
CASSQDRTELNTEAFF | TRBV4-1 | - | TRBJ1-1
CASSPIFDATGNVNEQFF | TRBV5-5 | TRBD1 | TRBJ2-1
CATRGERGLQETQYF | TRBV10-3 | TRBD2 | TRBJ2-5
CASSLGGDYGYTF | TRBV5-1 | - | TRBJ1-2
CASSLSGDLYEQYF | TRBV7-9 | TRBD2 | TRBJ2-7
CASSYSGRAEAFF | TRBV6-5 | - | TRBJ1-1
CATSDPRANTGELFF | TRBV24-1 | - | TRBJ2-2
CASRKGTSGVHEQFF | TRBV6-2/TRBV6-3 | TRBD2 | TRBJ2-1
CASSLLASSYNEQFF | TRBV7-3 | - | TRBJ2-1
CAISESRLGVFGANVLTF | TRBV10-3 | - | TRBJ2-6
CASSQDPTRASTGELFF | TRBV4-2 | - | TRBJ2-2
CASRNRGTNEKLFF | TRBV12-3/TRBV12-4 | TRBD1 | TRBJ1-4
CASSLDQGYNEQFF | TRBV11-2 | - | TRBJ2-1
CATYTPNTGELFF | TRBV24-1 | - | TRBJ2-2
CSAPGLGLQETQYF | TRBV20-1 | - | TRBJ2-5
CASSSGQENSPLHF | TRBV5-1 | TRBD1 | TRBJ1-6
CASSPRTGRSSGNTIYF | TRBV9 | TRBD1 | TRBJ1-3
CASSFSRDNQPQHF | TRBV5-1 | - | TRBJ1-5
CASSPGQEVVGYTF | TRBV7-9 | TRBD1 | TRBJ1-2
CASSPRHGEAFF | TRBV4-1 | - | TRBJ1-1
CASSLVEGRNTEAFF | TRBV5-1 | - | TRBJ1-1
CASSPNRARETQYF | TRBV4-3 | - | TRBJ2-5
CASRQGGFGYGYTF | TRBV27 | TRBD1 | TRBJ1-2
CASSLGPEWGYEQYF | TRBV11-2 | - | TRBJ2-7